This T cell receptor beta chain came from a study of blood T cell repertoires in COVID-19. The V end lost 3 bases, the J end lost 2 bases, and 3 bases lay between the germline ends. The CDR3 consists of 12 residues. From germline, CDR1 is KGHSH and CDR2 LQKENI. Sequencing used immunoSEQ multiplex PCR; TCRdb keeps in-frame clones, though not all of them. The sample has about 30,000 clones; around 90% are singletons. The chain joins TRBV18 to TRBJ2-3; D not certain. The sequencing sample was made of peripheral blood. The clonotype originates from a man aged 55 to 70 with active COVID-19. The CDR3 protein is CASSPNTDTQYF. CDR3 coding DNA: TGTGCCAGCTCACCCAACACAGATACGCAGTATTTT.